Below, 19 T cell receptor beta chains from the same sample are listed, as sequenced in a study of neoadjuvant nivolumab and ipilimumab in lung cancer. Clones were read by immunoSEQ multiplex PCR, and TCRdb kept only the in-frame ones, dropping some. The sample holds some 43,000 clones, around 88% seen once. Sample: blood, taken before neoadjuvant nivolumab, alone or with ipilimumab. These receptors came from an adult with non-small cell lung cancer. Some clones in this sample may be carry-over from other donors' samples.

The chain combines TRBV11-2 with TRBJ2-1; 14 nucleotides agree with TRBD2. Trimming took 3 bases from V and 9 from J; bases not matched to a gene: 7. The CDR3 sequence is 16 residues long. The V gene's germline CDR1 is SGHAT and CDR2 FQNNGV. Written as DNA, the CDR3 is TGTGCCAGCAGCTTTGGGACTAGCGGGAGTGGGAGTGAGCAGTTCTTC. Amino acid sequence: CASSFGTSGSGSEQFF.

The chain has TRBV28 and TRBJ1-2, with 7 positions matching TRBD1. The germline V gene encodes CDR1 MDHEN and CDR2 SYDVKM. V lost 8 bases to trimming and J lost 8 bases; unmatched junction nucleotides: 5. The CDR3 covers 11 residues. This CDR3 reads CASHRGQGYTF. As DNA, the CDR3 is TGTGCCAGCCACAGGGGCCAAGGCTACACCTTC.

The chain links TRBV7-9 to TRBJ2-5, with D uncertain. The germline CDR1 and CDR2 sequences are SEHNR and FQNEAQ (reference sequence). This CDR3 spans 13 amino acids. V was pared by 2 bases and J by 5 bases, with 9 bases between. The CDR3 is CASSLWARETQYF. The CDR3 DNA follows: TGTGCCAGCAGCTTATGGGCCCGGGAGACCCAGTACTTC. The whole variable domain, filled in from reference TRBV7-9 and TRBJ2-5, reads DTGVSQNPRHKITKRGQNVTFRCDPISEHNRLYWYRQTLGQGPEFLTYFQNEAQLEKSRLLSDRFSAERPKGSFSTLEIQRTEQGDSAMYLCASSLWARETQYFGPGTRLLVL.

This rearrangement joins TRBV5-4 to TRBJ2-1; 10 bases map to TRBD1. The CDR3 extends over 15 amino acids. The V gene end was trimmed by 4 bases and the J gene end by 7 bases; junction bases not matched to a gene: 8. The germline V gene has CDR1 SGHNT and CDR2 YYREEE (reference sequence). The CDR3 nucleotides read TGTGCCAGCAGCCGAGGACAGGGGGAAGGGAATGAGCAGTTCTTC. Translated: CASSRGQGEGNEQFF.

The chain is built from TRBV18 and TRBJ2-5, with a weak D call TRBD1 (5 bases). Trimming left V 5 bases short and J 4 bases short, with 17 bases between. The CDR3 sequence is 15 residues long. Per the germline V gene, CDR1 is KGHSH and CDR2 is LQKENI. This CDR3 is CASSSMVQVGETQYF. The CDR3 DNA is TGTGCCAGCTCATCTATGGTACAGGTTGGAGAGACCCAGTACTTC. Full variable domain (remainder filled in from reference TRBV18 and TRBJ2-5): NAGVMQNPRHLVRRRGQEARLRCSPMKGHSHVYWYRQLPEEGLKFMVYLQKENIIDESGMPKERFSAEFPKEGPSILRIQQVVRGDSAAYFCASSSMVQVGETQYFGPGTRLLVL.

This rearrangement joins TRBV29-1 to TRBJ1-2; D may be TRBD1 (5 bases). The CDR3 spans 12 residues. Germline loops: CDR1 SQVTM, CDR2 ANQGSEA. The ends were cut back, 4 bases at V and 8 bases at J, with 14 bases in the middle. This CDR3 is CSVAGGVRGYTF. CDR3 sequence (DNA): TGCAGCGTTGCTGGGGGTGTGAGGGGCTACACCTTC.

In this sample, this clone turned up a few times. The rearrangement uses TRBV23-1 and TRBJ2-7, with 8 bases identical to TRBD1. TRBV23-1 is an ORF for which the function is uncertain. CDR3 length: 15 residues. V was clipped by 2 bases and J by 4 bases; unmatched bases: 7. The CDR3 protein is CASSQEDRVRYEQYF. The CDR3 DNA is TGCGCCAGCAGTCAAGAGGACAGGGTACGGTACGAGCAGTACTTC.

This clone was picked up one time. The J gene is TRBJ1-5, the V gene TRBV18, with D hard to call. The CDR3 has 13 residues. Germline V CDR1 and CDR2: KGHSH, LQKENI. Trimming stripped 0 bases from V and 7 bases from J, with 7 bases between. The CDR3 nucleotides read TGTGCCAGCTCACCACCAGTCGGGCAGCCCCAGCATTTT. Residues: CASSPPVGQPQHF.

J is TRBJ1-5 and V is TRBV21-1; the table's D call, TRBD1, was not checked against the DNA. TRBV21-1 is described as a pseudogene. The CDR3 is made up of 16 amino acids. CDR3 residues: CASRKEGGRGHQPQHF. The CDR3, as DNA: TGTGCCAGCAGGAAAGAGGGGGGCAGGGGGCATCAGCCCCAGCATTTT.

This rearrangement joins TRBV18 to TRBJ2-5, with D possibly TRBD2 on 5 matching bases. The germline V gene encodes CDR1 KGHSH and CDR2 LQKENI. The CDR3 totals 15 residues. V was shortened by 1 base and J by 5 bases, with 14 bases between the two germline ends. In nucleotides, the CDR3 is TGTGCCAGCTCACCACAGAGCGGAGGCGTGGAGACCCAGTACTTC. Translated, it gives CASSPQSGGVETQYF.

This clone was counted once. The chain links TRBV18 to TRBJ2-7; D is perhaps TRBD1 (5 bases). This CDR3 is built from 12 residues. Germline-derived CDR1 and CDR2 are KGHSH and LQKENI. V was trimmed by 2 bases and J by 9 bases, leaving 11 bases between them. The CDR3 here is CASSPSRGGQYF. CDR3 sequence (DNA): TGTGCCAGCTCACCAAGTAGGGGCGGGCAGTACTTC.

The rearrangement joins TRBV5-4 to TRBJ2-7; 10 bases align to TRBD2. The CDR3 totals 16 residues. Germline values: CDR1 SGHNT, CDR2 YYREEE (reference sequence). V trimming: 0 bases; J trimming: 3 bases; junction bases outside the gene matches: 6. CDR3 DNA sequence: TGTGCCAGCAGCTTGGAGACTAGCGGGTTTTTCTACGAGCAGTACTTC. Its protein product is CASSLETSGFFYEQYF.

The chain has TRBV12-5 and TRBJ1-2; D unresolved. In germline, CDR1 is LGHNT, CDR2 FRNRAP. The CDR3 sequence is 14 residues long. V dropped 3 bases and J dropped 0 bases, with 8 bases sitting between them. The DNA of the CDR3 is TGTGCTAGTGGTTTATTTTCGGCTAACTATGGCTACACCTTC. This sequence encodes CASGLFSANYGYTF.

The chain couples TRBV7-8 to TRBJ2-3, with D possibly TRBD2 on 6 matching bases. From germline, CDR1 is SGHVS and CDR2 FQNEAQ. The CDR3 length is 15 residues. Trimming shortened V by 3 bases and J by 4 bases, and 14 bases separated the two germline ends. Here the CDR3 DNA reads TGTGCCAGCAGCTTTTTACGGGAGCAGTCAGATACGCAGTATTTT. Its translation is CASSFLREQSDTQYF.

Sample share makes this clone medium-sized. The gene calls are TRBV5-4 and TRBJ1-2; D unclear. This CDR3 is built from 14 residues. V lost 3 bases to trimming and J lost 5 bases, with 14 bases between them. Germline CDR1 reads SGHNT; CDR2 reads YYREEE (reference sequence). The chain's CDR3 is CASSSRTELYGYTF. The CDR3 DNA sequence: TGTGCCAGCAGCTCGCGGACGGAGCTATATGGCTACACCTTC.

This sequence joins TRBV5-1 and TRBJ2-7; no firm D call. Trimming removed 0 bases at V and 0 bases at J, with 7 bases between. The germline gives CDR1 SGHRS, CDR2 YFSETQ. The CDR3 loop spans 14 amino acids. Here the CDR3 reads CASSLEAFSYEQYF. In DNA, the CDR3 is TGCGCCAGCAGCTTGGAGGCGTTCTCCTACGAGCAGTACTTC.

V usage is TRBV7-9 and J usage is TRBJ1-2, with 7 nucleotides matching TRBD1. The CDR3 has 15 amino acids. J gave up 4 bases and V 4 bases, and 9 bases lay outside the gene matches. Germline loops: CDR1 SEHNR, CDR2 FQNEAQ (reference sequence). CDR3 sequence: CASSSSDGTAYGYTF. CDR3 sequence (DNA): TGTGCCAGCAGCTCGTCTGACGGGACAGCCTATGGCTACACCTTC.

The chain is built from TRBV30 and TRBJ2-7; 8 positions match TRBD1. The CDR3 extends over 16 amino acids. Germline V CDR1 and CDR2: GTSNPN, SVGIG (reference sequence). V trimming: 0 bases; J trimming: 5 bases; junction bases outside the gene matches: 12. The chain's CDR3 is CAWSVDRTGYRNEQYF. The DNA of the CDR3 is TGTGCCTGGAGTGTAGACCGGACAGGGTATAGGAACGAGCAGTACTTC.

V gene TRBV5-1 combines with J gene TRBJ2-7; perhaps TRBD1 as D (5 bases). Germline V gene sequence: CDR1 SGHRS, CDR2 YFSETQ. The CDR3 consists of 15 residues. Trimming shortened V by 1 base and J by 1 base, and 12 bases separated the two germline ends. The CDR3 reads CASSLSTGPSYEQYF. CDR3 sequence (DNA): TGCGCCAGCAGCTTGAGCACAGGTCCGTCCTACGAGCAGTACTTC.